Listed here is a single T cell receptor (beta chain). This clonotype was picked up many times. Its antigen is not yet known. Per-nucleotide qualities are absent, and no much larger clonotype sits a single base away. According to the study, the label for this sample's treatment or condition signals: allogeneic hematopoietic cell transplantation with graft depleted of TCRalphabeta T cells and CD19 B cells. The children who served as transplant recipients had been given grafts of TCRalphabeta/CD19-depleted allogeneic hematopoietic cells. This entry is derived from a study of T-cell reconstitution after alpha-beta-depleted transplantation in children listed by TCRdb under 2016. Broadly, across the study: Using TCR repertoire profiling, the study quantitatively followed how T-cell immune reconstitution unfolded in children after TCRalphabeta/CD19-depleted allogeneic hematopoietic cell transplantation.

Based on the germline V gene, the CDR1 and CDR2 sequences are KGHDR and SFDVKD. The CDR3 runs 16 amino acids, cysteine and phenylalanine included. Only the CDR3 region is kept as DNA, spanning 48 bases read in frame from base 1. V and J are trimmed by 4 bases and 3 bases, and the gene matches miss 9 bases of the junction. Summary of the overall study and its limitations: Over subsequent months, a decline in hyperexpanded clone frequencies was noted, and after one year, T-cell counts and TCRbeta diversity were mostly ascribed to newly produced T cells. In some patients, the high TCRbeta diversity seen at day 60 was put down to recipient T cells and intrathymic progenitors that had survived conditioning. The apparently early recovery of alphabetaT-cell counts about two months after transplant reportedly depended on only several hundred rapidly expanded clones that came from non-depleted graft cells.

The receptor library was made with PCR. TCRdb lists the instrument as Illumina HiSeq 2500. To normalize quantification of the TCRbeta repertoire, the TCR libraries were built with molecular barcoding that relied on unique molecular identifiers. TCRdb redid the processing of the public reads, applying fastp at Q25 and MiXCR, and retained in-frame beta chains. For every CDR3 protein sequence, its rows merge into one entry that carries the most common genes and DNA. The sample profile shows under 450,000 distinct CDR3 sequences; around 15% of them were found once. Together, the top ten hold approximately 28% of the sample.

Sequences were derived from PBMCs, mostly from graft donor cells, sampled 360 days after TCRalphabeta/CD19-depleted stem cell transplant. Recombination joined TRBV24-1 with TRBJ2-7, with 9 bases in between that match TRBD1. The origin of this receptor is a boy in the first two years of life who had a stem cell transplant for Wiskott-Aldrich syndrome, so the T cells may come from the graft donor. The bases read TGTGCCACCAGTGACCCCGGGACAGGGAAGGTCTACGAGCAGTACTTC. Its amino acids are CATSDPGTGKVYEQYF.